A selection of T cell receptor beta chains follows, all from one sample in a study of neurological immune-mediated disorders. Each CDR3 protein gets one entry after TCRdb re-called the 5' RACE reads with MiXCR. The table has about 80,000 distinct CDR3 sequences, nearly 6% seen once; the top ten hold approximately 7.9%. The specimen was PBMCs. The receptors were sampled from a woman aged 60-75 years with multiple sclerosis. Both conserved end residues are part of each CDR3. A D gene is named only where the DNA matches it firmly. For some rows the clone size is stated as once, few or many, or as a class when expanded; others skip it.

TRBJ2-2,NA,TRBV20-1,15,many,TGCAGTGCGCGCCCGGGGGGCCCGAACACCGGGGAGCTGTTTTTT,CSARPGGPNTGELFF
TRBJ1-2,NA,TRBV5-4,13,many,TGTGCCAGCAGCTTGGGAGCGACTTATGGCTACACCTTC,CASSLGATYGYTF
TRBJ2-3,TRBD2,TRBV5-1,14,many,TGCGCCAGCACAACTAGCGGAAGCACAGATACGCAGTATTTT,CASTTSGSTDTQYF
TRBJ2-2,NA,TRBV7-6,15,many,TGTGCCAGCAGCTTATATCCCTTGGTAACCGGGGAGCTGTTTTTT,CASSLYPLVTGELFF
TRBJ1-5,NA,TRBV5-1,15,many,TGCGCCAGCAGCTTGACAGGGAGGGTAGAACAGCCCCAGCATTTT,CASSLTGRVEQPQHF
TRBJ1-2,NA,TRBV5-1,14,many,TGCGCCAGCAGCTATGACTGGGGGACGAATGGCTACACCTTC,CASSYDWGTNGYTF
TRBJ2-3,NA,TRBV20-1,11,NA,TGCTCCGTCGCGGATACAGATACGCAGTATTTT,CSVADTDTQYF
TRBJ1-1,NA,TRBV7-8,14,many,TGTGCCAGCAGCTTTGGGGGGCTGGGGACTGAAGCTTTCTTT,CASSFGGLGTEAFF
TRBJ2-5,NA,TRBV7-2,12,NA,TGTGCCAGCAGCCCTTATGGCGGGACCCAGTACTTC,CASSPYGGTQYF
TRBJ1-2,NA,TRBV7-2,11,many,TGTGCCAGCAGCTTAGCTATTGGCTACACCTTC,CASSLAIGYTF
TRBJ2-5,NA,TRBV29-1,14,many,TGCAGCGTTGACCCTCCGACAGGACAAGAGACCCAGTACTTC,CSVDPPTGQETQYF
TRBJ2-2,TRBD1,TRBV3-1,21,many,TGTGCCAGCAGCCAACCATTTCGGAGCCTTAAGGGGACAGCAAACACCGGGGAGCTGTTTTTT,CASSQPFRSLKGTANTGELFF
TRBJ1-2,NA,TRBV5-1,15,many,TGCGCCAGCAGCTCTGGAGACAGATTACCGGTTGGCTACACCTTC,CASSSGDRLPVGYTF
TRBJ2-5,NA,TRBV5-6,16,many,TGTGCCAGCAGCTTCCGGGCCAGTGGGCGCCAAGAGACCCAGTACTTC,CASSFRASGRQETQYF
TRBJ1-1,NA,TRBV3-1,11,many,TGTGCCAGCAGCCAAGGGGCCTACGCTTTCTTT,CASSQGAYAFF
TRBJ2-3,NA,TRBV27,14,many,TGTGCCAGCAGTGTAAGTAGGAGCACAGATACGCAGTATTTT,CASSVSRSTDTQYF
TRBJ2-1,NA,TRBV11-1,12,many,TGTGCCAGCAGCTTAGGGGTCGGTGAGCAGTTCTTC,CASSLGVGEQFF
TRBJ2-2,TRBD2,TRBV6-5,14,many,TGTGCCAGCAACGGGGGGTTGAACACCGGGGAGCTGTTTTTT,CASNGGLNTGELFF
TRBJ2-7,NA,TRBV3-1,13,many,TGTGCCAGCAGCCAGATGGAAGCCTACGAGCAGTACTTC,CASSQMEAYEQYF
TRBJ2-3,TRBD2,TRBV12-3/TRBV12-4,17,many,TGTGCCAGCAGTTTTGGGTTAGCGGGGGTAGCGGCAGATACGCAGTATTTT,CASSFGLAGVAADTQYF
TRBJ2-2,NA,TRBV5-1,14,many,TGCGCCAGCAGCTTGCCGGGGATCGGCGGGGAGCTGTTTTTT,CASSLPGIGGELFF
TRBJ1-5,NA,TRBV4-1,15,many,TGCGCCAGCAGCCAAGATCCGGACAGCAATCAGCCCCAGCATTTT,CASSQDPDSNQPQHF
TRBJ1-2,TRBD1,TRBV6-6,14,many,TGTGCCAGCAGTCCCACAGGGGGTCCCTATGGCTACACCTTC,CASSPTGGPYGYTF
TRBJ2-3,TRBD2,TRBV29-1,13,many,TGCAGCGTTCCCCAGGGAGGGGCAGATACGCAGTATTTT,CSVPQGGADTQYF
TRBJ1-6,NA,TRBV5-1,15,many,TGCGCCAGCAGCTTGGGGAGCTCCTATAATTCACCCCTCCACTTT,CASSLGSSYNSPLHF
TRBJ2-7,NA,TRBV5-6,13,many,TGTGCCAGCAGGAGGGACCGCACCTACGAGCAGTACTTC,CASRRDRTYEQYF
TRBJ1-2,NA,TRBV5-1,11,many,TGCGCCAGCAGCAGCAGCTATGGCTACACCTTC,CASSSSYGYTF
TRBJ1-4,NA,TRBV3-1,16,many,TGTGCCAGCAGCCAAGGGGGGACCTCAAGTGCGGAAAAACTGTTTTTT,CASSQGGTSSAEKLFF
TRBJ2-1,TRBD2,TRBV6-5,17,many,TGTGCCAGCAGTTATCAACGGGGGGGCAGTTCCTACAATGAGCAGTTCTTC,CASSYQRGGSSYNEQFF
TRBJ1-4,NA,TRBV7-6,15,many,TGTGCCAGCAGCCAGGAGAGACAGCCTAATGAAAAACTGTTTTTT,CASSQERQPNEKLFF
TRBJ1-5,TRBD1,TRBV12-3/TRBV12-4,15,many,TGTGCCAGCAGTCGACAGGGGGGAATTAATCAGCCCCAGCATTTT,CASSRQGGINQPQHF
TRBJ2-3,NA,TRBV7-6,14,few,TGTGCCAGCAGCTACTTGGGCGACACAGATACGCAGTATTTT,CASSYLGDTDTQYF
TRBJ2-2,NA,TRBV5-1,15,many,TGCGCCAGCAGCTTGCTAATTGGGGCCACCGGGGAGCTGTTTTTT,CASSLLIGATGELFF
TRBJ2-1,NA,TRBV2,13,many,TGTGCCAGCAGTTGGGGACCGGACAATGAGCAGTTCTTC,CASSWGPDNEQFF
TRBJ2-5,TRBD1,TRBV7-2,15,many,TGTGCCAGCAGCTCCGGGACAGGGGGGAACGGGGCCCAGTACTTC,CASSSGTGGNGAQYF
TRBJ1-1,NA,TRBV28,14,many,TGTGCCAGCAGTTTAGGGGGGCTGAACACTGAAGCTTTCTTT,CASSLGGLNTEAFF
TRBJ1-2,NA,TRBV5-1,16,NA,TGCGCCAGCAGCTTGTGTTGGTCGGATGCTAACTATGGCTACACCTTC,CASSLCWSDANYGYTF
TRBJ2-7,TRBD2,TRBV7-9,15,many,TGTGCCAGCAGCTTAGTCTCGGGGGGATCCTACGAGCAGTACTTC,CASSLVSGGSYEQYF
TRBJ1-1,NA,TRBV7-2,12,many,TGTGCCAGCAGAGAGGGCTACACTGAAGCTTTCTTT,CASREGYTEAFF
TRBJ1-3,TRBD1,TRBV29-1,14,many,TGCAGCGTTGCGGGACAGGGGGCTGGAAACACCATATATTTT,CSVAGQGAGNTIYF
TRBJ1-2,NA,TRBV9,16,many,TGTGCCAGCAGCGTAGCTTGGAGCGCCCTCAACTATGGCTACACCTTC,CASSVAWSALNYGYTF
TRBJ1-3,NA,TRBV10-3,14,many,TGTGCCATCCGTGGAGATTCCTCTGGAAACACCATATATTTT,CAIRGDSSGNTIYF
TRBJ2-7,NA,TRBV10-3,12,many,TGTGCCACTTGGACTGACTCCTACGAGCAGTACTTC,CATWTDSYEQYF
TRBJ1-5,NA,TRBV3-1,16,many,TGTGCCAGCAGCCAAGCTGATCAGAGTAGCAATCAGCCCCAGCATTTT,CASSQADQSSNQPQHF
TRBJ1-1,NA,TRBV27,13,many,TGTGCCACCAAAGCGACCATTGGGACTGAAGCTTTCTTT,CATKATIGTEAFF
TRBJ2-3,TRBD2,TRBV6-5,15,many,TGTGCCAGCAGTTCAAGCGGGGGGGGCACAGATACGCAGTATTTT,CASSSSGGGTDTQYF
TRBJ2-5,TRBD2,TRBV13,16,many,TGTGCCAGCAGCGACACTAGCGGGGGCCCCCAAGAGACCCAGTACTTC,CASSDTSGGPQETQYF
TRBJ2-1,TRBD2,TRBV7-8,18,few,TGTGCCAGCAGCTTAGAGGCAGTAGCGGGGAGCTCCTACAATGAGCAGTTCTTC,CASSLEAVAGSSYNEQFF
TRBJ2-1,NA,TRBV20-1,11,many,TGCAGTGCTGTGGAACTCGATGAGCAGTTCTTC,CSAVELDEQFF
TRBJ1-5,NA,TRBV5-6,14,many,TGTGCCAGCAGCCTGAGGACAGCCCCTCGGCCCCAGCATTTT,CASSLRTAPRPQHF
TRBJ2-7,NA,TRBV10-3,18,many,TGTGCCATCAGTGAGTCGATCGGAGAAGGTGGGCGAATTTACGAGCAGTACTTC,CAISESIGEGGRIYEQYF
TRBJ2-5,NA,TRBV5-1,15,many,TGCGCCAGCAGCTTGCGGGGAATGGGCCAAGAGACCCAGTACTTC,CASSLRGMGQETQYF
TRBJ2-5,NA,TRBV14,13,many,TGTGCCAGCAGCCAGGTGCGGGGCAAGACCCAGTACTTC,CASSQVRGKTQYF
TRBJ2-1,TRBD2,TRBV5-1,15,many,TGCGCCAGCAGCTTGGCGGGGGGTTGGCCCAATGAGCAGTTCTTC,CASSLAGGWPNEQFF
TRBJ2-2,NA,TRBV5-5,14,many,TGTGCCAGCAGCTTGGTGGGCGGGACCGGGGAGCTGTTTTTT,CASSLVGGTGELFF
TRBJ2-7,NA,TRBV3-1,13,many,TGTGCCAGCAGCCAGAGCAGATCCTACGAGCAGTACTTC,CASSQSRSYEQYF
TRBJ1-1,NA,TRBV20-1,13,few,TGCAGTGCTAGAGGTCTATCGAACACTGAAGCTTTCTTT,CSARGLSNTEAFF
TRBJ1-2,NA,TRBV20-1,13,many,TGCAGTGCTAGAGATCCGGCAGAATATGGCTACACCTTC,CSARDPAEYGYTF
TRBJ2-2,NA,TRBV5-1,15,NA,TGCGCCAGCAGCTTGGGACAGAGGAACACCGGGGAGCTGTTTTTT,CASSLGQRNTGELFF